The 25 T cell receptor beta chains presented below share a single source sample, sequenced in a study of cytomegalovirus exposure and HLA in healthy donors. In the PCR, 60 Vbeta and 13 Jbeta primers were used. Using immunoSEQ multiplex PCR, the repertoire was profiled, and TCRdb retains in-frame clones only, with some absent. The data show 100,000 or so clones, about four fifths seen once. The sequencing sample was made of PBMCs. All receptors derive from a man under 40 in good health and CMV-seronegative.

The chain uses TRBV7-8 and TRBJ2-1, with 11 bases that match TRBD1. V lost 1 base, J lost 2 bases, and 1 base stayed unmatched. CDR1 and CDR2 from the germline V gene are SGHVS and FQNEAQ. The CDR3 spans 16 residues. CDR3 sequence reads: CASSLGTGGPYNEQFF. The CDR3 DNA is TGTGCCAGCAGCTTAGGGACAGGGGGCCCCTACAATGAGCAGTTCTTC.

A single count supports this clone. The chain couples TRBV28 to TRBJ1-1; TRBD1 matches at 7 bases. Trimming removed 6 bases from V and 5 bases from J; junction bases left unmatched: 6. Per the germline V gene, CDR1 is MDHEN and CDR2 is SYDVKM. The CDR3 has 13 residues. In DNA, the CDR3 is TGTGCCAGCAGATCCACGACAGGGACTGAAGCTTTCTTT. Translated, it gives CASRSTTGTEAFF.

The CDR3: CASSLGGTGAGNTIYF. In DNA, the CDR3 is TGTGCCAGCAGCTTAGGGGGGACAGGGGCTGGAAACACCATATATTTT. The chain carries TRBV7-8 and TRBJ1-3, with TRBD1 identical over 10 bases. Per the germline V gene, CDR1 is SGHVS and CDR2 is FQNEAQ. The CDR3 totals 16 residues. V lost 1 base to trimming and J lost 2 bases; unmatched junction nucleotides: 2.

This clone has more than one count but fewer than ten. The chain carries TRBV10-1 and TRBJ2-7; no reliable D call. Trimming took off 6 bases at V and 2 bases at J, with 11 bases between the two ends. The CDR3 covers 13 residues. In germline, CDR1 is WNHNN, CDR2 SYGVQD (reference sequence). CDR3 sequence reads: CASSPSQTYEQYF. The CDR3 bases are TGCGCCAGCAGCCCAAGCCAAACCTACGAGCAGTACTTC.

There are a few counts of this clone. This chain uses TRBV6-5 with TRBJ2-7, with 8 bases aligning to TRBD2. CDR3 length: 14 amino acids. CDR1 and CDR2 (germline): MNHEY, SVGAGI. Unmatched junction bases numbered 6, after V lost 2 bases and J lost 6 bases. The CDR3 spells CASSYGSGSGEQYF. The CDR3 nucleotides read TGTGCCAGCAGTTACGGCAGCGGGAGTGGCGAGCAGTACTTC.

The rearrangement links TRBV7-7 to TRBJ2-5; TRBD2 aligns across 13 bases. Germline loops: CDR1 SSHAT, CDR2 FNYEAQ (reference sequence). Trimming cost V 5 bases and J 2 bases; bases outside gene matches: 2. The CDR3 extends over 15 amino acids. CDR3 in amino acids: CASSRGLAGQETQYF. CDR3 DNA: TGTGCCAGCAGCCGGGGACTAGCGGGGCAAGAGACCCAGTACTTC.

The chain has TRBV5-4 and TRBJ2-5; the match to TRBD2 covers 9 bases. This CDR3 has 16 amino acids. V was clipped by 2 bases and J by 2 bases; unmatched bases: 7. Looked up from germline, CDR1 is SGHNT and CDR2 is YYREEE (reference sequence). The CDR3 protein is CASSFMGLADQETQYF. The DNA for the CDR3 is TGTGCCAGCAGCTTCATGGGACTAGCTGATCAAGAGACCCAGTACTTC.

The chain has TRBV5-1 and TRBJ1-6; no reliable D call. The ends were cut back, 3 bases at V and 9 bases at J, with 10 bases in the middle. The CDR3 runs 13 residues. Germline V lookup: CDR1 SGHRS, CDR2 YFSETQ. CDR3 nucleotide sequence: TGCGCCAGCAGCTGGGCAGAGACTTCACCCCTCCACTTT. Residues: CASSWAETSPLHF.

The chain has TRBV7-9 and TRBJ1-3; D unresolved. V gave up 2 bases and J gave up 4 bases, with 9 bases separating them. This CDR3 is built from 14 residues. The germline CDR1 and CDR2 sequences are SEHNR and FQNEAQ (reference sequence). CDR3 coding DNA: TGTGCCAGCAGCTTACCCTCCGAGGGAAACACCATATATTTT. This encodes CASSLPSEGNTIYF.

V usage is TRBV18 and J usage is TRBJ2-7; 10 nucleotides line up with TRBD1. The V segment lost 2 bases and the J segment 8 bases; nucleotides outside the gene matches: 6. Germline CDR1 and CDR2: KGHSH and LQKENI. The CDR3 spans 14 residues. The CDR3 DNA follows: TGTGCCAGCTCACCAGGGACAGGGGAGCGCCAGCAGTACTTC. Amino acid sequence: CASSPGTGERQQYF. Filled out from reference TRBV18 and TRBJ2-7, the complete variable domain reads NAGVMQNPRHLVRRRGQEARLRCSPMKGHSHVYWYRQLPEEGLKFMVYLQKENIIDESGMPKERFSAEFPKEGPSILRIQQVVRGDSAAYFCASSPGTGERQQYFGPGTRLTVT.

This clone was seen more than once but under ten times. The rearrangement links TRBV27 to TRBJ2-7; possible D gene TRBD2, 5 bases. Germline assignment: CDR1 MNHEY and CDR2 SMNVEV (reference sequence). The CDR3 has 14 residues. The ends were cut back, 4 bases at V and 6 bases at J, with 16 bases in the middle. The CDR3 region is CASSSLVGGSEQYF. DNA for the CDR3: TGTGCCAGCAGTTCGCTCGTGGGTGGGAGCGAGCAGTACTTC.

V usage is TRBV6-5 and J usage is TRBJ2-7, with D unclear. Germline values: CDR1 MNHEY, CDR2 SVGAGI. This CDR3 is 13 amino acids long. Trimming took off 2 bases at V and 2 bases at J, with 7 bases between the two ends. Here the CDR3 reads CASSYLGAYEQYF. In nucleotides, the CDR3 is TGTGCCAGCAGTTACCTGGGCGCCTACGAGCAGTACTTC.

This chain connects TRBV2 to TRBJ1-2, with 9 bases aligning to TRBD1. V was clipped by 3 bases and J by 7 bases; unmatched bases: 6. CDR3 length: 14 residues. CDR1 and CDR2 from the germline V gene are SNHLY and FYNNEI. As DNA, the CDR3 is TGTGCCAGCAGTGACCTACAGGGGGCAGGTGGCTACACCTTC. Amino acid sequence: CASSDLQGAGGYTF.

The chain recombines TRBV11-2 with TRBJ2-1, with a tentative D call TRBD1 (6 bases). The CDR3 length is 13 residues. V lost 5 bases and J 13 bases, leaving 18 bases between the germline ends. CDR1 SGHAT and CDR2 FQNNGV come from the germline V gene. The DNA of the CDR3 is TGTGCCAGCAGCCCTCTTGACGGACAGTCCCAGTTCTTC. Protein: CASSPLDGQSQFF.

This clone was detected only a few times. The chain has TRBV5-6 and TRBJ2-7; a weak D match, TRBD2 (5 bases). This CDR3 has 16 amino acids. Per germline, CDR1 SGHDT and CDR2 YYEEEE. Trimming took off 0 bases at V and 0 bases at J, with 13 bases between the two ends. The CDR3 DNA reads TGTGCCAGCAGCTTGGTGCCGGGATCAGGCTCCTACGAGCAGTACTTC. Encoded protein: CASSLVPGSGSYEQYF.

Comment on this clone: At one of its ends the junction is not consistent with the germline gene, which may arise from a read error. The chain couples TRBV7-9 to TRBJ2-7; tentatively, D is TRBD2 (7 bases). This CDR3 has 12 residues. Germline CDR1 SEHNR, CDR2 FQNEAQ (reference sequence). CDR3 sequence (DNA): TGTTCCAGCAGCGGGACACCCTACGAGCAGTACTTC. Translated: CSSSGTPYEQYF.

This chain's CDR3 is CASSLTLGQGQVWDTQYF. The CDR3 region has the DNA TGCGCCAGCAGCTTGACCCTGGGACAGGGCCAAGTTTGGGATACGCAGTATTTT. The gene calls are TRBV5-1 and TRBJ2-3; 9 bases fit TRBD1. Looked up from germline, CDR1 is SGHRS and CDR2 is YFSETQ. The CDR3 sequence is 18 residues long. The V segment lost 1 base and the J segment 6 bases; nucleotides outside the gene matches: 15.

This chain joins TRBV28 and TRBJ2-3, with a tentative D call TRBD1 (6 bases). Deletions cut 6 bases from V and 3 bases from J, with 16 bases between. CDR3 length: 15 amino acids. Germline CDR1 MDHEN, CDR2 SYDVKM. The CDR3 loop is CASSPNYDRTDTQYF. CDR3 DNA sequence: TGTGCCAGCAGCCCTAACTACGACAGGACAGATACGCAGTATTTT.

CDR3 amino acids: CASSRTGGSAYEQYF. The CDR3, as DNA: TGTGCCAGCAGCCGAACAGGGGGAAGTGCCTACGAGCAGTACTTC. V is TRBV11-2 and J is TRBJ2-7; 8 nucleotides align to TRBD1. Germline CDR1 SGHAT, CDR2 FQNNGV. This CDR3 is 15 amino acids long. V was pared by 5 bases and J by 2 bases, with 8 bases of the junction left unmatched. Complete variable domain (other parts from reference TRBV11-2 and TRBJ2-7): EAGVAQSPRYKIIEKRQSVAFWCNPISGHATLYWYQQILGQGPKLLIQFQNNGVVDDSQLPKDRFSAERLKGVDSTLKIQPAKLEDSAVYLCASSRTGGSAYEQYFGPGTRLTVT.

The CDR3 bases are TGTGCCAGCAGCTTGGGGTCCGGCCTAGCGGGCTCTAGCACAGATACGCAGTATTTT. Protein: CASSLGSGLAGSSTDTQYF. The J gene is TRBJ2-3, the V gene TRBV5-8; 8 bases line up with TRBD2. The CDR3 extends over 19 amino acids. V dropped 0 bases and J dropped 0; count of bases not matched to a gene: 12. Looked up from germline, CDR1 is SGHTS and CDR2 is YDEGEE.

This clone occurred once. This rearrangement joins TRBV14 to TRBJ1-3, with 10 positions matching TRBD1. V was clipped by 4 bases and J by 1 base; unmatched bases: 10. The length of the CDR3 is 18 residues. Germline V gene data show CDR1 as SGHDN and CDR2 as FVKESK. CDR3 protein: CASSRTKDRGVSGNTIYF. CDR3 bases: TGTGCCAGCAGCCGAACCAAGGACAGGGGGGTTTCTGGAAACACCATATATTTT.

The rearrangement links TRBV9 to TRBJ2-1; 13 bases map to TRBD2. Germline assignment: CDR1 SGDLS and CDR2 YYNGEE. V lost 0 bases and J lost 9; bases outside the gene matches: 6. This CDR3 comprises 16 residues. The CDR3 sequence is CASSVELAGGPGEQFF. The DNA of the CDR3 is TGTGCCAGCAGCGTAGAACTAGCGGGAGGGCCGGGTGAGCAGTTCTTC.

This clone was detected only a few times. J is TRBJ2-1 and V is TRBV6-5; D remains unclear. The CDR3 is 11 residues long. Germline CDR1 and CDR2: MNHEY and SVGAGI. V was cut by 0 bases and J by 15 bases, with 9 bases left in between. CDR3 region: CASSYSGLLFF. CDR3 in DNA: TGTGCCAGCAGTTACTCTGGGCTGTTGTTCTTC.

A few counts support this clone. The chain couples TRBV29-1 to TRBJ1-1; TRBD1 agrees at 8 bases. The CDR3 contains 13 residues. CDR1 is SQVTM, CDR2 ANQGSEA, per germline. The trim removed 7 bases at V and 3 bases at J, leaving 7 bases unmatched. The CDR3 DNA is TGCAGCGCCGGACAGGGAGGTGACACTGAAGCTTTCTTT. Its protein product is CSAGQGGDTEAFF.

The chain combines TRBV25-1 with TRBJ1-1; D ambiguous. CDR3 length: 15 residues. V gave up 3 bases and J gave up 1 base, with 12 bases separating them. The germline V gene encodes CDR1 MGHDK and CDR2 SYGVNS. CDR3 amino acids: CASSDPRGGNTEAFF. CDR3 bases: TGTGCCAGCAGTGACCCTCGGGGAGGGAACACTGAAGCTTTCTTT.